These 25 T cell receptor beta chains share one sample of origin, sequenced in a study of blood T cell repertoires in COVID-19. Sequencing was performed with immunoSEQ multiplex PCR; in TCRdb, only in-frame clones are kept and a portion is missing. Of approximately 250,000 clones listed, 70% to 90% are singletons. Sequenced material: PBMCs or T cells enriched from blood (not recorded which). The source of these receptors is a woman in her 30s who had recovered from COVID-19.

The rearrangement links TRBV11-2 to TRBJ2-5; TRBD2 aligns across 8 bases. CDR3 length equals 15 residues. Germline CDR1 and CDR2: SGHAT and FQNNGV. V shed 5 bases, J shed 4 bases, and the junction held 9 bases outside the gene matches. As DNA, the CDR3 is TGTGCCAGCAGCCCCTCGGCGGGGGGAGTAGAGACCCAGTACTTC. Protein product: CASSPSAGGVETQYF.

The chain employs TRBV28 and TRBJ1-2, with 9 bases fitting TRBD1. The V gene end was trimmed by 6 bases and the J gene end by 8 bases; junction bases not matched to a gene: 7. Germline V gives CDR1 MDHEN, CDR2 SYDVKM. The CDR3 has 13 amino acids. The chain's CDR3 is CASRQGASEGYTF. For the CDR3, the DNA is TGTGCCAGCAGACAGGGGGCGTCGGAAGGCTACACCTTC.

This sequence joins TRBV5-1 and TRBJ2-7; TRBD1 matches at 9 bases. Germline CDR1 is SGHRS and CDR2 is YFSETQ. There are 18 residues in the CDR3. The V and J ends lost 8 bases and 6 bases, in that order; junction bases with no gene match: 24. CDR3 DNA: TGCGCCAGTCACTCCCTCGGGACAGGGACTTTGGGCGCGGGCGAGCAGTACTTC. Translating gives CASHSLGTGTLGAGEQYF.

The V gene is TRBV28, the J gene TRBJ2-1; 10 nucleotides agree with TRBD1. Germline V gene lookup returns CDR1 MDHEN and CDR2 SYDVKM. J was trimmed by 8 bases and V by 2 bases; bases with no gene match: 18. The CDR3 extends over 19 amino acids. DNA of the CDR3: TGTGCCAGCAGTTTACTTGCCCGTATGCCCGACAGGGGGCTGGATGAGCAGTTCTTC. Amino acids: CASSLLARMPDRGLDEQFF.

The V call is TRBV5-1, the J call TRBJ1-1; D is perhaps TRBD1 (6 bases). The CDR3 is made up of 16 amino acids. Trimming left V 0 bases short and J 4 bases short, with 16 bases between. Per the germline V gene, CDR1 is SGHRS and CDR2 is YFSETQ. The CDR3: CASSLGPGHEGTEAFF. The CDR3 DNA reads as TGCGCCAGCAGCTTGGGACCGGGACATGAGGGCACTGAAGCTTTCTTT. Using reference TRBV5-1 and TRBJ1-1 for the parts outside the CDR3, the full variable domain is KAGVTQTPRYLIKTRGQQVTLSCSPISGHRSVSWYQQTPGQGLQFLFEYFSETQRNKGNFPGRFSGRQFSNSRSEMNVSTLELGDSALYLCASSLGPGHEGTEAFFGQGTRLTVV.

The chain uses TRBV6-5 and TRBJ1-6, with a tentative D call TRBD1 (6 bases). The V end was cut by 7 bases, the J end by 7 bases, with 11 bases between. This CDR3 spans 13 amino acids. CDR1 is MNHEY and CDR2 is SVGAGI in the germline V gene. The CDR3 DNA reads as TGTGCCAGCAAGGACAGATCAAATTCACCCCTCCACTTT. It translates to CASKDRSNSPLHF.

This clone was counted once. The CDR3 DNA reads TGTGCCAGCAGTTATATCCAGGGATCTAACTATGAGCAGTTCTTC. This translates into CASSYIQGSNYEQFF. This chain joins TRBV6-2 or TRBV6-3 and TRBJ2-1, with D maybe TRBD1 (5 bases). Germline V lookup: CDR1 MNHEY, CDR2 SVGEGT. Trimming took 3 bases from V and 8 from J, leaving 17 bases between them. There are 15 residues in the CDR3.

The genes are TRBV3-1 (or the pseudogene TRBV3-2) and TRBJ2-2; no reliable D call. Per germline, CDR1 LGHDT and CDR2 YNNKEL (reference sequence). Trimming took off 0 bases at V and 4 bases at J, with 6 bases between the two ends. There are 14 residues in the CDR3. The CDR3 loop reads CASSQDPGTGELFF. The CDR3 coding sequence is TGTGCCAGCAGCCAAGATCCGGGCACCGGGGAGCTGTTTTTT.

This sequence joins TRBV10-1 and TRBJ2-2; TRBD1 aligns across 7 bases. Unmatched junction bases numbered 7, after V lost 0 bases and J lost 6 bases. Germline CDR1 is WNHNN and CDR2 is SYGVQD (reference sequence). The CDR3 totals 16 residues. CDR3 in amino acids: CASSESSTGLPGELFF. In nucleotides, the CDR3 is TGCGCCAGCAGTGAGTCATCGACAGGGTTACCCGGGGAGCTGTTTTTT.

The rearrangement joins TRBV5-1 to TRBJ1-1, with a weak D call TRBD1 (5 bases). CDR3 length equals 15 residues. Germline CDR1 is SGHRS and CDR2 is YFSETQ. V was shortened by 3 bases and J by 5 bases, with 17 bases between the two germline ends. The CDR3 region has the DNA TGCGCCAGCAGCTCGACCCAGGGAATAGGGACTGAAGCTTTCTTT. Its translation is CASSSTQGIGTEAFF.

The chain carries TRBV19 and TRBJ1-5; D might be TRBD1 (6 bases). Trimming took 3 bases from V and 5 from J, leaving 14 bases between them. The CDR3 totals 15 residues. Germline lookup yields CDR1 LNHDA and CDR2 SQIVND (reference sequence). The CDR3 is CASSIDRSRDQPQHF. CDR3 DNA sequence: TGTGCCAGTAGTATCGACAGGTCCCGCGATCAGCCCCAGCATTTT. The variable domain in full, completed from reference TRBV19 and TRBJ1-5, reads DGGITQSPKYLFRKEGQNVTLSCEQNLNHDAMYWYRQDPGQGLRLIYYSQIVNDFQKGDIAEGYSVSREKKESFPLTVTSAQKNPTAFYLCASSIDRSRDQPQHFGDGTRLSIL.

This chain links TRBV9 with TRBJ2-1; 8 nucleotides align to TRBD1. Per the germline V gene, CDR1 is SGDLS and CDR2 is YYNGEE. This CDR3 has 17 residues. The J segment lost 5 bases and the V segment lost 1 base, leaving 11 bases of the junction unmatched. DNA for the CDR3: TGTGCCAGCAGCGTATCCCTCGCAGGGGGCGGCCACAATGAGCAGTTCTTC. Its translation is CASSVSLAGGGHNEQFF.

V gene TRBV7-9 combines with J gene TRBJ2-5, with D perhaps TRBD2 (5 bases). The CDR3 is made up of 11 amino acids. Germline V lookup: CDR1 SEHNR, CDR2 FQNEAQ (reference sequence). V dropped 3 bases and J dropped 13 bases, with 12 bases sitting between them. CDR3 nucleotide sequence: TGTGCCAGCAGCTTCGGACTCGCCTCGTACTTC. Its translation is CASSFGLASYF.

V is TRBV7-3 and J is TRBJ2-1; 9 positions match TRBD1. The CDR3 runs to 15 residues. V gave up 4 bases and J gave up 0 bases; unmatched junction bases: 1. The germline CDR1 and CDR2 sequences are SGHTA and FQGTGA. Written as DNA, the CDR3 is TGTGCCAGCAGCTCGACAGGGGGCTCCTACAATGAGCAGTTCTTC. The encoded protein is CASSSTGGSYNEQFF.

V gene TRBV10-2 combines with J gene TRBJ2-2, with 11 bases identical to TRBD2. With V trimmed by 0 bases and J by 5 bases, 2 bases remained unmatched. The CDR3 has 16 amino acids. Germline CDR1 is WSHSY and CDR2 is SAAADI. The CDR3 sequence: CASSESLAGGTGELFF. Here the CDR3 DNA reads TGCGCCAGCAGTGAGTCGCTAGCGGGAGGTACCGGGGAGCTGTTTTTT.

This clone was seen only a few times. The rearrangement links TRBV7-9 to TRBJ1-2; D is perhaps TRBD1 (6 bases). The CDR3 is made up of 11 amino acids. Germline V gene data show CDR1 as SEHNR and CDR2 as FQNEAQ (reference sequence). V was trimmed by 5 bases and J by 9 bases, leaving 10 bases between them. The DNA for the CDR3 is TGTGCCAGCAGCCAGGGGCCTAGCTACACCTTC. The encoded protein is CASSQGPSYTF.

V usage is TRBV7-9 and J usage is TRBJ2-1, with D hard to call. The germline CDR1 and CDR2 sequences are SEHNR and FQNEAQ (reference sequence). This CDR3 spans 13 amino acids. Trimming took 5 bases from V and 4 from J, leaving 9 bases between them. In nucleotides, the CDR3 is TGTGCCAGCAGCCCCAAAACTTACAATGAGCAGTTCTTC. Translated: CASSPKTYNEQFF.

The V call is TRBV11-2, the J call TRBJ1-6; 7 nucleotides match TRBD1. The CDR3 is 19 residues long. CDR1 SGHAT and CDR2 FQNNGV come from the germline V gene. V shed 1 base and J 8 bases; nucleotides not matched to a gene: 17. The CDR3 reads CASSLGGSRGNRVHSPLHF. The DNA for the CDR3 is TGTGCCAGCAGCTTAGGGGGATCCAGGGGGAATAGGGTTCATTCACCCCTCCACTTT.

The J gene is TRBJ1-2, the V gene TRBV5-1; D uncertain. This CDR3 comprises 15 residues. In germline, CDR1 is SGHRS, CDR2 YFSETQ. V lost 0 bases, J lost 0 bases, and 9 bases lay in between. CDR3 residues: CASSLGSIANYGYTF. Written as DNA, the CDR3 is TGCGCCAGCAGCTTGGGGTCGATAGCTAACTATGGCTACACCTTC.

The chain has TRBV3-1 (or the pseudogene TRBV3-2) and TRBJ1-4, with unresolved D. This CDR3 is built from 13 residues. V was clipped by 1 base and J by 5 bases, with 5 bases between them. From germline, CDR1 is LGHDT and CDR2 YNNKEL (reference sequence). The CDR3 bases are TGTGCCAGCAGCCAAGGAGGCAATGAAAAACTGTTTTTT. It encodes CASSQGGNEKLFF.

The sample holds a few counts of this clone. The CDR3 region has the DNA TGTGCCAGCAGCAGAACAGGGCTCTATGGCTACACCTTC. This codes for CASSRTGLYGYTF. The chain uses TRBV5-4 and TRBJ1-2, with D perhaps matching TRBD1 (6 bases). V was shortened by 4 bases and J by 4 bases, with 11 bases between the two germline ends. CDR1 is SGHNT and CDR2 is YYREEE in the germline V gene (reference sequence). CDR3 length equals 13 residues. Using reference TRBV5-4 and TRBJ1-2 for the parts outside the CDR3, the full variable domain is ETGVTQSPTHLIKTRGQQVTLRCSSQSGHNTVSWYQQALGQGPQFIFQYYREEENGRGNFPPRFSGLQFPNYSSELNVNALELDDSALYLCASSRTGLYGYTFGSGTRLTVV.

The chain employs TRBV7-3 and TRBJ2-7; D perhaps matches TRBD1 (5 bases). The CDR3 covers 15 residues. The germline gives CDR1 SGHTA, CDR2 FQGTGA. The V and J ends lost 0 bases and 2 bases respectively, with 11 bases between them. CDR3 sequence: CASSLTPGSPYEQYF. The CDR3 region has the DNA TGTGCCAGCAGCTTAACTCCAGGGTCCCCCTACGAGCAGTACTTC. Filled out from reference TRBV7-3 and TRBJ2-7, the complete variable domain reads GAGVSQTPSNKVTEKGKYVELRCDPISGHTALYWYRQSLGQGPEFLIYFQGTGAADDSGLPNDRFFAVRPEGSVSTLKIQRTERGDSAVYLCASSLTPGSPYEQYFGPGTRLTVT.

The V and J genes are TRBV19 and TRBJ1-2; D call uncertain. The germline V gene encodes CDR1 LNHDA and CDR2 SQIVND (reference sequence). V was clipped by 6 bases and J by 8 bases, with 7 bases between them. The length of the CDR3 is 10 residues. CDR3 bases: TGTGCCAGTAGGAGGAGAGGCTACACCTTC. Amino acids: CASRRRGYTF.

V is TRBV19 and J is TRBJ2-5; 8 nucleotides line up with TRBD2. The CDR3 length is 16 residues. Looked up from germline, CDR1 is LNHDA and CDR2 is SQIVND (reference sequence). V lost 1 base, J lost 2 bases, and 6 bases stayed unmatched. This chain's CDR3 is CASSIGGRGAQETQYF. Written as DNA, the CDR3 is TGTGCCAGTAGTATAGGAGGGCGGGGGGCTCAAGAGACCCAGTACTTC.

The chain couples TRBV19 to TRBJ1-5; a possible D gene is TRBD1 (5 bases). Trimming shortened V by 4 bases and J by 5 bases, and 15 bases separated the two germline ends. CDR1 is LNHDA and CDR2 is SQIVND in the germline V gene (reference sequence). There are 15 residues in the CDR3. The CDR3 DNA follows: TGTGCCAGTAGTAGGGTGCTGGACACTTATCAGCCCCAGCATTTT. Protein: CASSRVLDTYQPQHF.